The 15 T cell receptor beta chains given below trace back to one sample, sequenced in a study of shared clonotypes between healthy human individuals. Profiling relied on immunoSEQ multiplex PCR, and the TCRdb table lists in-frame clones only, not all of them. Of around 500,000 clones in the sample, 70% to 80% were seen once. Sequenced sample: PBMCs. These receptors were taken from a woman aged 40 to 50 in good health. Some clones in this sample may be carry-over from other donors' samples.

V and J are TRBV13 and TRBJ1-3, with D tentatively TRBD1 (6 bases). Germline CDR1 and CDR2: PRHDT and FYEKMQ (reference sequence). The CDR3 contains 14 residues. Trimming removed 5 bases at V and 5 bases at J, with 13 bases between. In nucleotides, the CDR3 is TGTGCCAGCAGCCACGGACAGCTAAGAAACACCATATATTTT. The encoded protein is CASSHGQLRNTIYF.

The chain recombines TRBV13 with TRBJ2-3, with 7 bases lining up with TRBD1. CDR3 length: 17 amino acids. With 0 bases clipped from V and 0 bases from J, the junction kept 6 bases outside the gene matches. Germline V gene lookup returns CDR1 PRHDT and CDR2 FYEKMQ (reference sequence). CDR3 region: CASSLGPGTASTDTQYF. In nucleotides, the CDR3 is TGTGCCAGCAGCTTAGGCCCGGGGACAGCTAGCACAGATACGCAGTATTTT.

This chain uses TRBV5-4 with TRBJ2-1; TRBD2 aligns across 14 bases. This CDR3 has 16 amino acids. V lost 4 bases, J lost 5 bases, and 5 bases stayed unmatched. Germline V CDR1 and CDR2: SGHNT, YYREEE (reference sequence). CDR3: CASSRGLAGVHNEQFF. DNA for the CDR3: TGTGCCAGCAGCAGGGGACTAGCGGGAGTCCACAATGAGCAGTTCTTC.

This chain uses TRBV7-2 with TRBJ2-3; 9 bases match TRBD2. CDR1 is SGHTA, CDR2 FQGNSA, per germline. Trimming removed 6 bases from V and 2 bases from J; junction bases left unmatched: 9. This CDR3 has 16 residues. The CDR3 DNA is TGTGCCAGCAGAGGGGGAGCGGGAGGCGCCACAGATACGCAGTATTTT. Translation gives CASRGGAGGATDTQYF.

Ten or more counts support this clone. The chain joins TRBV7-9 to TRBJ2-1, with a possible D match to TRBD2 (5 bases). CDR1 SEHNR and CDR2 FQNEAQ come from the germline V gene (reference sequence). V lost 0 bases and J lost 12, with 6 bases in between. The CDR3 loop spans 11 amino acids. Written as DNA, the CDR3 is TGTGCCAGCAGCTTAGCGGAGGTGCAGTTCTTC. Translated: CASSLAEVQFF.

The genes are TRBV9 and TRBJ2-1, with a weak D call TRBD2 (6 bases). This CDR3 comprises 15 residues. The V end lost 0 bases, the J end lost 4 bases, and 11 bases lay between the germline ends. Germline lookup yields CDR1 SGDLS and CDR2 YYNGEE. The CDR3 reads CASSVAGDLYNEQFF. CDR3 nucleotide sequence: TGTGCCAGCAGCGTAGCGGGGGACCTTTACAATGAGCAGTTCTTC.

This chain connects TRBV5-6 to TRBJ2-2, with 9 bases matching TRBD2. Trimming took 5 bases from V and 6 from J; bases not matched to a gene: 14. The CDR3 contains 17 residues. Germline values: CDR1 SGHDT, CDR2 YYEEEE. In DNA, the CDR3 is TGTGCCAGCAGGTCCTCCGTACTAGCGGGTTGGGCCGGGGAGCTGTTTTTT. Translating gives CASRSSVLAGWAGELFF.

Turning to this clone: One junction end disagrees with the germline gene, perhaps due to a read error. The gene calls are TRBV7-7 and TRBJ2-7; 10 bases are shared with TRBD1. The CDR3 is 16 residues long. Germline CDR1 is SSHAT and CDR2 is FNYEAQ (reference sequence). CDR3: CASSSGPGTGAFEQYF. The CDR3 DNA reads as TGTGCTAGCAGCTCAGGCCCGGGGACAGGGGCCTTCGAGCAGTACTTC. Full variable domain (remainder filled in from reference TRBV7-7 and TRBJ2-7): GAGVSQSPRYKVTKRGQDVTLRCDPISSHATLYWYQQALGQGPEFLTYFNYEAQPDKSGLPSDRFSAERPEGSISTLTIQRTEQRDSAMYRCASSSGPGTGAFEQYFGPGTRLTVT.

The genes are TRBV7-2 and TRBJ2-5; D may correspond to TRBD1 or TRBD2 (5 bases each). Per the germline V gene, CDR1 is SGHTA and CDR2 is FQGNSA. V was clipped by 7 bases and J by 0 bases, with 15 bases between them. This CDR3 spans 15 amino acids. The CDR3: CASTEAGTNQETQYF. CDR3 DNA sequence: TGTGCCAGCACCGAAGCAGGGACCAACCAAGAGACCCAGTACTTC.

As concerns this clone: At the DNA level, this CDR3 is encoded by other sequences in the same sample as well. The V gene is TRBV5-6, the J gene TRBJ1-2, with TRBD1 as a possible D gene (5 bases). V dropped 1 base and J dropped 5 bases, with 9 bases sitting between them. CDR1 and CDR2 (germline): SGHDT, YYEEEE. This CDR3 is 13 amino acids long. In DNA, the CDR3 is TGTGCCAGCAGCTTGTGGCAGGGTTATGGCTACACCTTC. Its protein product is CASSLWQGYGYTF.

The chain recombines TRBV7-9 with TRBJ1-1; 10 bases are a match to TRBD1. The junction had 4 bases not matched to a gene; V was cut back by 1 base and J by 2 bases. The CDR3 is 16 residues long. Germline V gene lookup returns CDR1 SEHNR and CDR2 FQNEAQ (reference sequence). The CDR3, as DNA: TGTGCCAGCAGCTTAGGGACAGGGGGAGTTAACACTGAAGCTTTCTTT. This encodes CASSLGTGGVNTEAFF.

The rearrangement links TRBV7-3 to TRBJ1-2, with a tentative D call TRBD1 (6 bases). CDR1 SGHTA and CDR2 FQGTGA come from the germline V gene. Between the trimmed V and J ends, which lost 2 bases and 0 bases, there was a span of 10 bases. The CDR3 runs to 15 residues. In nucleotides, the CDR3 is TGTGCCAGCAGCTTAGACAGGTTTTCTAACTATGGCTACACCTTC. It translates to CASSLDRFSNYGYTF.

This clone showed up just a few times. V gene TRBV2 combines with J gene TRBJ2-2; 14 bases fit TRBD2. CDR1 and CDR2 (germline): SNHLY, FYNNEI. J was trimmed by 0 bases and V by 5 bases; bases with no gene match: 11. The CDR3 sequence is 20 residues long. The CDR3 DNA reads TGTGCCAGCAGTCCGAGGGGGACTAGCGGGAGAGTCGCGAACACCGGGGAGCTGTTTTTT. This sequence encodes CASSPRGTSGRVANTGELFF.

About this clone itself: This likely stems from a read error, as it lies one base from a far larger clone. This chain connects TRBV7-8 to TRBJ1-5; D uncertain. The CDR3 is 16 residues long. CDR1 is SGHVS and CDR2 is FQNEAQ in the germline V gene. CDR3 region: CGSSLGGGRDNQPQHF. CDR3 DNA: TGTGGCAGCAGCTTAGGTGGAGGGCGGGACAATCAGCCCCAGCATTTT. Combining the CDR3 with reference TRBV7-8 and TRBJ1-5 gives the whole variable domain GAGVSQSPRYKVAKRGQDVALRCDPISGHVSLFWYQQALGQGPEFLTYFQNEAQLDKSGLPSDRFFAERPEGSVSTLKIQRTQQEDSAVYLCGSSLGGGRDNQPQHFGDGTRLSIL.

The chain couples TRBV9 to TRBJ2-5; D not resolved. The V gene lost 4 bases and the J gene lost 2 bases, with 9 bases spanning the gap. This CDR3 region has 13 residues. Germline V CDR1 and CDR2: SGDLS, YYNGEE. The CDR3 nucleotides read TGTGCCAGCAGCCAGCGCGGACAAGAGACCCAGTACTTC. Translated: CASSQRGQETQYF.